Below, one T cell receptor (beta chain) is given with its context. Its antigen is unknown. Trimming shortened V by 5 bases and J by 12 bases, and 26 bases separated the two germline ends. The CDR3 is made up of 15 amino acids. Germline values: CDR1 SGDLS, CDR2 YYNGEE. This sample was included in a study of CD8+CD57+ T cells in acquired aplastic anemia. Study summary: An average of 3.2 ug of DNA was obtained from sorted CD4+ and CD8+ cells. Researchers reported that healthy donors averaged roughly 11 million reads for CD4+ cells. General study points: A significant difference in CD8+ Simpson's diversity between patients and controls was not found. Common to patients and controls were roughly 30 CD8+ CDR3 sequences.

Genomic DNA provided the template from which TCR beta VDJ and CDR3 profiles were obtained. Each CDR3 protein gets one entry after TCRdb re-called the reads with MiXCR. The sample yields just over 400,000 distinct CDR3 sequences, around 72% seen once. Input material: sorted CD4+, CD8+, or CD8+CD57+ T cells (not recorded which) from PBMCs. The rearrangement uses TRBV9 and TRBJ1-1, with D unresolved. This receptor was obtained from a human donor in good health, serving as a control. The CDR3 coding sequence is TGTGCCAGCAGGGTGTGGGTCACCCTAAATGAGCAGTCTTTCTTT. Translation: CASRVWVTLNEQSFF.